This is a list of T cell receptor beta chains from one sample in a study of blood T cell repertoires in COVID-19. Sequencing used immunoSEQ multiplex PCR; TCRdb keeps in-frame clones, though not all of them. The sample contains approximately 150,000 clones, roughly 90% of which appear only once. The specimen sequenced was PBMCs or T cells enriched from blood (not recorded which). Every receptor here comes from a woman aged 35 to 49 who had been exposed to COVID-19. Each CDR3 is given without its conserved first and last residue.

j_call: TRBJ2-5; v_call: TRBV19; cdr3_aa: ASSIPGTGEETQY
j_call: TRBJ1-1; v_call: TRBV28; cdr3_aa: ASIRATEAF
j_call: TRBJ2-1; v_call: TRBV7-2; cdr3_aa: ASSKRTVSYNEQF
j_call: TRBJ2-2; v_call: TRBV12-3/TRBV12-4; cdr3_aa: ASSLTRSGELF
j_call: TRBJ2-1; v_call: TRBV4-1; cdr3_aa: ASSQPYSSGSSYNEQF
j_call: TRBJ1-2; v_call: TRBV5-4; cdr3_aa: ASSTTGGISTGYT
j_call: TRBJ2-3; v_call: TRBV9; cdr3_aa: ASSGAGLAVPDTQY
j_call: TRBJ1-1; v_call: TRBV4-1; cdr3_aa: ASSPAGGGTEAF
j_call: TRBJ2-1; v_call: TRBV11-2; cdr3_aa: ASSSTVGLGLYNEQF
j_call: TRBJ1-1; v_call: TRBV7-9; cdr3_aa: ASSTSGTVTEAF
j_call: TRBJ2-1; v_call: TRBV27; cdr3_aa: ASSGLALMRGEQF
j_call: TRBJ2-1; v_call: TRBV19; cdr3_aa: ASSILAGYNEQF
j_call: TRBJ1-5; v_call: TRBV24-1; cdr3_aa: ATSDSQGAQNQPQH
j_call: TRBJ2-3; v_call: TRBV18; cdr3_aa: ASSRVAHGTSRADTQY
j_call: TRBJ1-1; v_call: TRBV6-1; cdr3_aa: ASREIQPPWNTEAF
j_call: TRBJ2-7; v_call: TRBV4-1; cdr3_aa: ASSLAFDYEQY
j_call: TRBJ2-4; v_call: TRBV11-3; cdr3_aa: ASSLGVAGGKNIQY
j_call: TRBJ2-5; v_call: TRBV15; cdr3_aa: ATSRDGGATRETQY
j_call: TRBJ2-7; v_call: TRBV5-1; cdr3_aa: ASSGPGQGNYEQY
j_call: TRBJ1-1; v_call: TRBV18; cdr3_aa: ASSPALQGDTEAF
j_call: TRBJ2-7; v_call: TRBV27; cdr3_aa: ASSINLGQGAYEQY
j_call: TRBJ1-2; v_call: TRBV5-4; cdr3_aa: ASTRGTGDLGYGYT
j_call: TRBJ2-1; v_call: TRBV27; cdr3_aa: ASSAGGYSYNEQF
j_call: TRBJ2-7; v_call: TRBV6-2/TRBV6-3; cdr3_aa: ASSYDGSLSYEQY
j_call: TRBJ1-2; v_call: TRBV6-1; cdr3_aa: ASSESYGYT
j_call: TRBJ2-3; v_call: TRBV5-6; cdr3_aa: ASSLTTGGLDTQY
j_call: TRBJ2-7; v_call: TRBV2; cdr3_aa: ASMVGNLGEQY
j_call: TRBJ1-5; v_call: TRBV5-1; cdr3_aa: ASSQTGVGNQPQH
j_call: TRBJ2-1; v_call: TRBV6-5; cdr3_aa: ASALAGVFNEQF
j_call: TRBJ2-1; v_call: TRBV15; cdr3_aa: ATTRQSNEQF
j_call: TRBJ1-4; v_call: TRBV7-2; cdr3_aa: ASSSGQGREKLF
j_call: TRBJ1-3; v_call: TRBV27; cdr3_aa: ASSLSPGDGNTIY
j_call: TRBJ1-1; v_call: TRBV5-1; cdr3_aa: ASSYTDRGANTEAF
j_call: TRBJ1-3; v_call: TRBV13; cdr3_aa: ASSRGSSGNTIY
j_call: TRBJ2-1; v_call: TRBV18; cdr3_aa: ASSPRQVNNEQF
j_call: TRBJ1-3; v_call: TRBV5-4; cdr3_aa: ASTSEGRLNTIY
j_call: TRBJ2-1; v_call: TRBV5-4; cdr3_aa: ASSLELAGGKDEQF
j_call: TRBJ1-5; v_call: TRBV6-5; cdr3_aa: ASKTDGNSNQPQH
j_call: TRBJ1-1; v_call: TRBV28; cdr3_aa: ASSLRVGSQNTEAF
j_call: TRBJ1-1; v_call: TRBV5-5; cdr3_aa: ASSLGQGGTEAF
j_call: TRBJ1-4; v_call: TRBV28; cdr3_aa: ASSPGGANEKLF
j_call: TRBJ2-2; v_call: TRBV5-1; cdr3_aa: ASSLATGGTGELF
j_call: TRBJ2-7; v_call: TRBV6-5; cdr3_aa: ASSYSRQFYEQY
j_call: TRBJ1-5; v_call: TRBV9; cdr3_aa: ASSEGQGDRNQPQH
j_call: TRBJ1-1; v_call: TRBV7-2; cdr3_aa: ASSFARNTEAF
j_call: TRBJ2-7; v_call: TRBV5-1; cdr3_aa: ASSPPGQGYEQY
j_call: TRBJ1-2; v_call: TRBV28; cdr3_aa: ASSKTGIGGYT
j_call: TRBJ2-2; v_call: TRBV7-6; cdr3_aa: ASSQTSGGLTGELF
j_call: TRBJ2-6; v_call: TRBV28; cdr3_aa: ASSFPRAGANVLT
j_call: TRBJ1-2; v_call: TRBV6-2/TRBV6-3; cdr3_aa: ASSYDRLDYGYT
j_call: TRBJ1-2; v_call: TRBV3-1/TRBV3-2; cdr3_aa: ASSQKGVGVGYT